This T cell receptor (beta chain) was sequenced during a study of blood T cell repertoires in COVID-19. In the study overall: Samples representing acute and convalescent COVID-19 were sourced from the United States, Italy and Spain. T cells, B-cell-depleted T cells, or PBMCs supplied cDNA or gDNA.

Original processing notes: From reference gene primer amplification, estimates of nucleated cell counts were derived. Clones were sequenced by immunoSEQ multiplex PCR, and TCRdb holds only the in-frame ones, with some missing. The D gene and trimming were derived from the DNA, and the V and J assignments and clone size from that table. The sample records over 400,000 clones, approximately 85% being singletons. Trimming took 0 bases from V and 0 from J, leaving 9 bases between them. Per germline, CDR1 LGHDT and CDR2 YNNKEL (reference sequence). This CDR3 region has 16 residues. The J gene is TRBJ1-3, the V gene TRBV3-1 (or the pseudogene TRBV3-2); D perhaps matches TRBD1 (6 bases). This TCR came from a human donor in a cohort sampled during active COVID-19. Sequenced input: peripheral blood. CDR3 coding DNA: TGTGCCAGCAGCCAAGAGGACAGCCTCTCTGGAAACACCATATATTTT. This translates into CASSQEDSLSGNTIYF.